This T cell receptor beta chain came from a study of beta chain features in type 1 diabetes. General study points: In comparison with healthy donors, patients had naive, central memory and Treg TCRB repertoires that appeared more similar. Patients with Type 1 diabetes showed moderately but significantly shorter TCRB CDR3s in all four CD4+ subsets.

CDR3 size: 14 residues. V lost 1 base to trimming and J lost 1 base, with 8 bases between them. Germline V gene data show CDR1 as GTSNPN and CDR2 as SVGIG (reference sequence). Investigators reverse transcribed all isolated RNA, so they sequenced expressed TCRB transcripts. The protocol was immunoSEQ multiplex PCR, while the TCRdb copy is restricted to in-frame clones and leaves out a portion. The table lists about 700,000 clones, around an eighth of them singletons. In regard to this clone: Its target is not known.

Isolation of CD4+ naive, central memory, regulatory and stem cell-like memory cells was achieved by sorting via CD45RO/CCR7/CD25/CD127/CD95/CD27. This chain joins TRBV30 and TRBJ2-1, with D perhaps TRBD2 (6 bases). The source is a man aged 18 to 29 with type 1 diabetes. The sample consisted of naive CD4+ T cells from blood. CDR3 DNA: TGTGCCTGGAGTGCGGGGGATTCCTACAATGAGCAGTTCTTC. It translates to CAWSAGDSYNEQFF.